This T cell receptor beta chain was captured by sequencing in a study of blood T cell repertoires in COVID-19. Across the study: Sites in the United States, Italy and Spain provided acute and convalescent COVID-19 samples.

TCRdb's copy holds only in-frame clones and misses some; the assay was immunoSEQ multiplex PCR. In the table there are 400,000 to 450,000 clones, around 90% of which are singletons. Trimming removed 5 bases at V and 8 bases at J, with 16 bases between. CDR1 PRHDT and CDR2 FYEKMQ come from the germline V gene (reference sequence). This CDR3 spans 14 amino acids. The gene calls are TRBV13 and TRBJ2-1, with D possibly TRBD2 on 6 matching bases. What was sequenced was peripheral blood. This TCR derives from a young man with COVID-19, enrolled during active disease. The CDR3, as DNA: TGTGCCAGCAGCCCTGGTGGTCCGGGGGATGAGCAGTTCTTC. This sequence encodes CASSPGGPGDEQFF.